The present entry profiles one T cell receptor (beta chain) with its context. Its antigen is unknown. Profiling relied on immunoSEQ multiplex PCR, and the TCRdb table lists in-frame clones only, not all of them. The sample consists of about 110,000 clones, about nine tenths of them appearing once. The data were obtained in a study of T cell responses to AZD1222 COVID-19 vaccine. Study outcomes and limitations: Unmutated regions of variants are reportedly targeted by nearly half of spike-specific TCRs. In a largely white British group with more females than males, clonal diversity was possibly underestimated.

Here the sequenced sample was peripheral blood, taken 28 days after the second AZD1222 dose. The sequence came from an adult who received the AZD1222 COVID-19 vaccine.

The CDR3 sequence is CSVTGGVYNEQFF. CDR3 bases: TGCAGCGTCACCGGGGGGGTATACAATGAGCAGTTCTTC. The chain joins TRBV29-1 to TRBJ2-1; 8 bases align to TRBD2. This CDR3 has 13 residues. The ends lost 6 bases at V and 4 bases at J; junction bases unmatched: 5. Per germline, CDR1 SQVTM and CDR2 ANQGSEA.